This TCR beta chain stems from a study of T cell repertoires in cytomegalovirus infection. Study-wide results and limits: In two of eight donors, the top clonotype was HLA-C-restricted CMV-specific.

As regards this clonotype: What it recognizes is unknown.

In germline, CDR1 is LGHNA, CDR2 YSLEER. This CDR3 is built from 18 residues. The V and J ends lost 0 bases and 8 bases, in that order; junction bases with no gene match: 15. TCRdb fed the reads into MiXCR, producing one record per CDR3 protein. The sample holds 250,000 to 300,000 distinct CDR3 sequences, roughly a fifth seen once. The sample in question was cultured PBMCs, obtained from culture after CMV antigen stimulation. The TCR comes from a human donor in good health (CMV status not recorded). Some clones in this sample may be carry-over from other donors' samples. V gene TRBV4-3 combines with J gene TRBJ2-1, with TRBD2 identical over 8 bases. CDR3 amino acids: CASSQDLAAGGSFDEQFF. The CDR3, as DNA: TGCGCCAGCAGCCAAGATCTTGCGGCGGGAGGATCTTTCGATGAGCAGTTCTTC.